This T cell receptor (beta chain) was recorded in a study of blood T cell repertoires in COVID-19. Study as a whole: Italy, Spain and the United States were the sources of the convalescent and acute COVID-19 samples.

Repertoires were generated with immunoSEQ multiplex PCR, while TCRdb's copy carries only in-frame clones and drops some. The sample holds about 320,000 clones; about 90% are singletons and the top ten take 11%. V lost 0 bases and J 6 bases, leaving 12 bases between the germline ends. The CDR3 extends over 14 amino acids. Germline CDR1 and CDR2: ENHRY and SYGVKD. Sequenced input: peripheral blood. The chain has TRBV10-3 and TRBJ2-7, with D maybe TRBD2 (5 bases). The TCR sequence derives from a woman aged 30 to 39 with COVID-19, enrolled during active disease. The CDR3 reads CAISESAAEGEQYF. The CDR3 coding sequence is TGTGCCATCAGTGAGTCAGCGGCGGAAGGCGAGCAGTACTTC.